Each of the 27 T cell receptor beta chains below was sequenced from the same sample in a study of cytomegalovirus exposure and HLA in healthy donors. The PCR made use of 60 Vbeta and 13 Jbeta primers. Some clones are missing from TCRdb's copy, which holds only in-frame ones; the method was immunoSEQ multiplex PCR. The sample includes under 150,000 clones, 75% to 90% seen only once; the top ten take about 2.5%. Input material: PBMCs. These receptors came from a man younger than 45 in good health and CMV-seronegative.

This clone was observed once. Germline is not matched at one junction end, which may reflect a read error. CDR3 region: CSSSLFGSALLEQYF. The CDR3 coding sequence is TGTTCCAGCAGCTTATTTGGGAGCGCCCTTCTCGAGCAGTACTTC. The rearrangement joins TRBV7-9 to TRBJ2-7; perhaps TRBD2 as D (5 bases). The CDR3 loop spans 15 amino acids. CDR1 and CDR2 from the germline V gene are SEHNR and FQNEAQ (reference sequence).

This clone is a singleton in its sample. The V call is TRBV2, the J call TRBJ1-4; TRBD1 agrees at 8 bases. Trimming cost V 3 bases and J 8 bases; bases outside gene matches: 5. The CDR3 length is 14 residues. Germline V gene sequence: CDR1 SNHLY, CDR2 FYNNEI. In DNA form, the CDR3 reads TGTGCCAGCAGTGAGGACAGGGTTGGGGAAAAACTGTTTTTT. It specifies CASSEDRVGEKLFF.

J is TRBJ2-3 and V is TRBV6-1; 7 positions agree with TRBD2. Germline CDR1 is MNHNS and CDR2 is SASEGT. The CDR3 has 14 residues. V was clipped by 4 bases and J by 4 bases; unmatched bases: 5. The CDR3, as DNA: TGTGCCAGCAGTGTTCGGGGGGTCCCAGATACGCAGTATTTT. Its protein is CASSVRGVPDTQYF.

The chain combines TRBV5-1 with TRBJ1-1, with 8 bases matching TRBD1. CDR1 SGHRS and CDR2 YFSETQ come from the germline V gene. This CDR3 is 16 amino acids long. V dropped 2 bases and J dropped 4; count of bases not matched to a gene: 10. CDR3: CASSFSGGTGGTEAFF. CDR3 nucleotides: TGCGCCAGCAGCTTCAGTGGGGGGACAGGTGGCACTGAAGCTTTCTTT.

This chain joins TRBV7-9 and TRBJ2-2; 11 nucleotides line up with TRBD2. The CDR3 has 17 amino acids. With 4 bases clipped from V and 3 bases from J, the junction kept 7 bases outside the gene matches. Germline CDR1 and CDR2: SEHNR and FQNEAQ (reference sequence). The CDR3 nucleotides are TGTGCCAGCAGCTCAAGCCCGGGACTAGCGGACACCGGGGAGCTGTTTTTT. Amino acid sequence: CASSSSPGLADTGELFF.

The CDR3 DNA reads TGTGCCAGCAGCTCCGGGGGGGCGGGAGATACGCAGTATTTT. Its protein product is CASSSGGAGDTQYF. The chain uses TRBV11-2 and TRBJ2-3; 8 bases map to TRBD2. With 4 bases clipped from V and 5 bases from J, the junction kept 5 bases outside the gene matches. The germline CDR1 and CDR2 sequences are SGHAT and FQNNGV. This CDR3 has 14 residues.

This sequence joins TRBV14 and TRBJ1-2, with D tentatively TRBD1 (6 bases). V lost 3 bases, J lost 4 bases, and 9 bases lay in between. Germline V lookup: CDR1 SGHDN, CDR2 FVKESK. The CDR3 covers 13 residues. In DNA form, the CDR3 reads TGTGCCAGCAGCCAGGACAGTGCCTATGGCTACACCTTC. This encodes CASSQDSAYGYTF.

The CDR3 DNA reads TGTGCCAGCAGTGAAGGGGCAGGGGTAACCTACGAGCAGTACTTC. Protein sequence: CASSEGAGVTYEQYF. The chain employs TRBV2 and TRBJ2-7; a weak D match, TRBD1 (6 bases). This CDR3 is 15 amino acids long. The V and J ends lost 1 base and 2 bases respectively, with 12 bases between them. The germline gives CDR1 SNHLY, CDR2 FYNNEI.

Regarding this clone: One junction end does not reproduce the germline sequence, and a read error may be involved. The chain uses TRBV4-3 and TRBJ2-2, with TRBD1 as a possible D gene (6 bases). CDR1 is LGHNA, CDR2 YSLEER, per germline. This CDR3 has 14 amino acids. The CDR3 region is CASSQLGGSGELFF. In nucleotides, the CDR3 is TGCGCCAGCAGCCAGCTAGGGGGATCCGGAGAGCTGTTTTTT.

V and J are TRBV5-4 and TRBJ1-2, with TRBD1 identical over 7 bases. Germline V gene lookup returns CDR1 SGHNT and CDR2 YYREEE (reference sequence). This CDR3 comprises 13 residues. Trimming took 3 bases from V and 7 from J; bases not matched to a gene: 6. The CDR3 DNA reads as TGTGCCAGCAGCTACACAGGGGAGGCTGGCTACACCTTC. Amino acid sequence: CASSYTGEAGYTF.

This clone was observed a single time. The chain combines TRBV27 with TRBJ1-1; tentatively, D is TRBD1 (6 bases). The CDR3 consists of 14 residues. V lost 6 bases and J lost 5, with 16 bases in between. Germline assignment: CDR1 MNHEY and CDR2 SMNVEV (reference sequence). CDR3 protein: CASRLNGGATEAFF. The CDR3 nucleotides are TGTGCCAGCAGACTAAACGGGGGGGCAACTGAAGCTTTCTTT.

The rearrangement links TRBV7-2 to TRBJ1-2; D remains ambiguous. Germline CDR1 SGHTA, CDR2 FQGNSA. V lost 5 bases to trimming and J lost 10 bases, with 11 bases between them. The length of the CDR3 is 11 residues. The DNA of the CDR3 is TGTGCCAGCAGCCCCCGGGGAGTCTACACCTTC. It encodes CASSPRGVYTF.

The V and J genes are TRBV7-8 and TRBJ2-1, with TRBD2 matching over 9 bases. CDR1 and CDR2 (germline): SGHVS, FQNEAQ. V gave up 1 base and J gave up 4 bases; unmatched junction bases: 5. CDR3 length: 16 amino acids. In DNA form, the CDR3 reads TGTGCCAGCAGCTTAGTGTCTAGCGGGAAGTACAATGAGCAGTTCTTC. Protein sequence: CASSLVSSGKYNEQFF.

The V and J genes are TRBV5-4 and TRBJ2-3, with 9 bases that match TRBD2. Germline CDR1 and CDR2: SGHNT and YYREEE (reference sequence). Trimming took 4 bases from V and 6 from J; bases not matched to a gene: 6. CDR3 length: 14 amino acids. DNA for the CDR3: TGTGCCAGCAGCCCCTTAGCGGGGGACGATACGCAGTATTTT. Its protein is CASSPLAGDDTQYF.

This clone is a singleton in its sample. The chain joins TRBV7-3 to TRBJ2-1; D is perhaps TRBD2 (6 bases). The CDR3 spans 14 residues. The V and J ends lost 0 bases and 3 bases respectively, with 6 bases between them. From germline, CDR1 is SGHTA and CDR2 FQGTGA. The CDR3 spells CASSLTSGYNEQFF. CDR3 nucleotides: TGTGCCAGCAGCTTAACTAGCGGCTACAATGAGCAGTTCTTC.

This clone showed up just once. The chain uses TRBV21-1 and TRBJ2-2; the table gives TRBD1 as D, unverified against the DNA. TRBV21-1 is annotated as a pseudogene. This CDR3 is 14 amino acids long. In nucleotides, the CDR3 is TGTGCCAGGGGGGCAGGTTCTGAGGCCGGGGAGCTGTTTTTT. Translated, it gives CARGAGSEAGELFF.

V gene TRBV6-6 combines with J gene TRBJ1-2; weak D call: TRBD1 (5 bases). Germline V CDR1 and CDR2: MNHNY, SVGAGI (reference sequence). Trimming shortened V by 5 bases and J by 4 bases, and 17 bases separated the two germline ends. The CDR3 is made up of 15 amino acids. The CDR3 spells CASSPGGGEGYGYTF. CDR3 in DNA: TGTGCCAGCAGTCCCGGGGGGGGAGAAGGCTATGGCTACACCTTC.

The chain is built from TRBV11-2 and TRBJ1-1; no reliable D call. The germline V and J ends were trimmed by 2 bases and 3 bases, with 13 bases remaining between them. The germline gives CDR1 SGHAT, CDR2 FQNNGV. There are 15 residues in the CDR3. CDR3 sequence (DNA): TGTGCCAGCAGCTTAAGATTAGGAGGAGACACTGAAGCTTTCTTT. Translated, it gives CASSLRLGGDTEAFF.

This clone was recorded once. This rearrangement joins TRBV28 to TRBJ2-3, with D maybe TRBD2 (7 bases). This CDR3 has 15 residues. CDR1 and CDR2 from the germline V gene are MDHEN and SYDVKM. V was cut by 2 bases and J by 5 bases, with 14 bases left in between. CDR3 in DNA: TGTGCCAGCAGTTTAGCGGGGAGGGGGAAAGATACGCAGTATTTT. Translating it yields CASSLAGRGKDTQYF.

This clone was seen a handful of times. The V gene is TRBV10-3, the J gene TRBJ1-5; maybe TRBD1 (6 bases). Germline V lookup: CDR1 ENHRY, CDR2 SYGVKD. CDR3 size: 15 residues. V lost 6 bases and J 0 bases, leaving 12 bases between the germline ends. CDR3 residues: CAISRTVNSNQPQHF. The CDR3 DNA sequence: TGTGCCATCAGCCGGACAGTAAATAGCAATCAGCCCCAGCATTTT.

This clone came up once. The V and J genes are TRBV7-2 and TRBJ2-7; 7 nucleotides match TRBD2. The germline CDR1 and CDR2 sequences are SGHTA and FQGNSA. The CDR3 has 14 residues. Losses at the gene ends were 1 base for V and 7 bases for J; bases not matched to a gene: 7. Here the CDR3 DNA reads TGTGCCAGCAGCTTAGGGACTAGATTCTTGGAGCAGTACTTC. Its translation: CASSLGTRFLEQYF.

This chain links TRBV6-4 with TRBJ2-1; 9 bases are a match to TRBD2. With 2 bases clipped from V and 7 bases from J, the junction kept 6 bases outside the gene matches. The CDR3 is made up of 15 amino acids. Germline CDR1 is MRHNA and CDR2 is SNTAGT. The CDR3 region is CASSDGSGRWNEQFF. CDR3 nucleotides: TGTGCCAGCAGTGACGGGAGCGGGAGGTGGAATGAGCAGTTCTTC.

The chain recombines TRBV7-9 with TRBJ1-3, with 8 positions matching TRBD1. CDR1 and CDR2 (germline): SEHNR, FQNEAQ (reference sequence). V dropped 2 bases and J dropped 6; count of bases not matched to a gene: 9. There are 16 residues in the CDR3. Here the CDR3 DNA reads TGTGCCAGCAGCTTACTTGAGGACAGGGCAAAAAACACCATATATTTT. Residues: CASSLLEDRAKNTIYF.

The V call is TRBV2, the J call TRBJ2-7; possibly TRBD1 for D (6 bases). V lost 4 bases, J lost 1 base, and 11 bases lay in between. Germline V gene lookup returns CDR1 SNHLY and CDR2 FYNNEI. The CDR3 extends over 14 amino acids. CDR3 in amino acids: CASSGTEGSYEQYF. CDR3 bases: TGTGCCAGCAGTGGGACAGAAGGGTCCTACGAGCAGTACTTC. Variable domain in full (rest from reference TRBV2 and TRBJ2-7): EPEVTQTPSHQVTQMGQEVILRCVPISNHLYFYWYRQILGQKVEFLVSFYNNEISEKSEIFDDQFSVERPDGSNFTLKIRSTKLEDSAMYFCASSGTEGSYEQYFGPGTRLTVT.

This rearrangement joins TRBV5-1 to TRBJ2-7, with D tentatively TRBD2 (6 bases). Trimming removed 1 base from V and 3 bases from J, with 14 bases in between. This CDR3 contains 15 residues. From germline, CDR1 is SGHRS and CDR2 YFSETQ. DNA for the CDR3: TGCGCCAGCAGCTTGAGAGCGGGCCACTTCTACGAGCAGTACTTC. Its protein product is CASSLRAGHFYEQYF.

V gene TRBV5-5 combines with J gene TRBJ1-4; 8 nucleotides match TRBD1. The trim removed 2 bases at V and 2 bases at J, leaving 8 bases unmatched. The CDR3 is 17 residues long. The V gene's germline CDR1 is SGHKS and CDR2 YYEKEE (reference sequence). CDR3 bases: TGTGCCAGCAGCTTATGGACAGGGTCGAGGACTAATGAAAAACTGTTTTTT. This translates into CASSLWTGSRTNEKLFF.

V gene TRBV2 combines with J gene TRBJ2-7, with 9 bases aligning to TRBD1. The trim removed 3 bases at V and 1 base at J, leaving 4 bases unmatched. Germline lookup yields CDR1 SNHLY and CDR2 FYNNEI. The length of the CDR3 is 15 residues. The DNA for the CDR3 is TGTGCCAGCAGTGACCTAGGGACAGGGTCCTACGAGCAGTACTTC. This encodes CASSDLGTGSYEQYF.